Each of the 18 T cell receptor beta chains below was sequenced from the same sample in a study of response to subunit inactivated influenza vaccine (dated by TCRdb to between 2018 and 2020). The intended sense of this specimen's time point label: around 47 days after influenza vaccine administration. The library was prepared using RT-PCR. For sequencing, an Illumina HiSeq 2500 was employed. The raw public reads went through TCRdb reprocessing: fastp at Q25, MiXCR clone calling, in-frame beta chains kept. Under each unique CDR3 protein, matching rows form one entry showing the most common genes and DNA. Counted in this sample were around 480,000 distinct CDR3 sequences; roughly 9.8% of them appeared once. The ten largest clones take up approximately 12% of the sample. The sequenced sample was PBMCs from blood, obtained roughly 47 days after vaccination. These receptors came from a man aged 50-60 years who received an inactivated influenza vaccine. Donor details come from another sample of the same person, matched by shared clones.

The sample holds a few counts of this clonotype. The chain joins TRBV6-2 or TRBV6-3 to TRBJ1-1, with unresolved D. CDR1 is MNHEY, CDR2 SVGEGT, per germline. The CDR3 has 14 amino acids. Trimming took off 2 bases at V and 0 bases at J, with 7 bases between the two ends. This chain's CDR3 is CASSYGEVNTEAFF. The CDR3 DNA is TGTGCCAGCAGTTACGGGGAGGTGAACACTGAAGCTTTCTTT.

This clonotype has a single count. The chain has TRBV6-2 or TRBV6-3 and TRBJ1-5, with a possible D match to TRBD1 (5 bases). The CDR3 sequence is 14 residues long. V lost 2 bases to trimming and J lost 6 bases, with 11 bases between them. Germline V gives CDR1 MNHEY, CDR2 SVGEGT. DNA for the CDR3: TGTGCCAGCAGTTACCTGGGCGGGACTCAGCCCCAGCATTTT. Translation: CASSYLGGTQPQHF.

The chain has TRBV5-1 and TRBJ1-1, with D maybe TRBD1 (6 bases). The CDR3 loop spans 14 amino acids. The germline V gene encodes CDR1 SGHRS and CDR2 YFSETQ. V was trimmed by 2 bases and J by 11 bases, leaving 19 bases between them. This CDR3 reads CASSFGRQDGVAFF. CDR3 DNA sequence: TGCGCCAGCAGCTTCGGTCGACAGGATGGGGTGGCTTTCTTT.

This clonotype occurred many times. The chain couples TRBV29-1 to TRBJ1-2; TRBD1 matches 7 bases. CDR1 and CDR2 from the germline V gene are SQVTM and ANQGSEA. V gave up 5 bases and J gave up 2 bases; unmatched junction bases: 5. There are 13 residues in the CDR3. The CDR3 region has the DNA TGCAGCGTTCAGACAGGGCCCAACTATGGCTACACCTTC. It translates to CSVQTGPNYGYTF. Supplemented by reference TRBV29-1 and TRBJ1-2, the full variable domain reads SAVISQKPSRDICQRGTSLTIQCQVDSQVTMMFWYRQQPGQSLTLIATANQGSEATYESGFVIDKFPISRPNLTFSTLTVSNMSPEDSSIYLCSVQTGPNYGYTFGSGTRLTVV.

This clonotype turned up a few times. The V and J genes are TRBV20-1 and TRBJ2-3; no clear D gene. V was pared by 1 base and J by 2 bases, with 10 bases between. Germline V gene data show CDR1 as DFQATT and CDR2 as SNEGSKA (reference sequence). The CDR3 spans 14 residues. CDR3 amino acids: CSARAPLYTDTQYF. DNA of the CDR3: TGCAGTGCTAGAGCCCCACTCTACACAGATACGCAGTATTTT.

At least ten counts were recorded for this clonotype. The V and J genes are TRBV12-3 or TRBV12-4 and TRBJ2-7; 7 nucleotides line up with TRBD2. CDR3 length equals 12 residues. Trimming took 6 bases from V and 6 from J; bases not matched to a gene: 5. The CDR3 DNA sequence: TGTGCCAGCAGCTTAACGGGGGGCGAGCAGTACTTC. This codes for CASSLTGGEQYF.

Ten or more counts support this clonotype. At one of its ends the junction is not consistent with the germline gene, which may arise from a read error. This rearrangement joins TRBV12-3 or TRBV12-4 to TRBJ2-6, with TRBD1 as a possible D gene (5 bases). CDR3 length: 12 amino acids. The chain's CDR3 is CASRGGANVLTF. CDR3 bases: TGTGCCAGCAGGGGTGGGGCCAACGTCCTGACCTTC.

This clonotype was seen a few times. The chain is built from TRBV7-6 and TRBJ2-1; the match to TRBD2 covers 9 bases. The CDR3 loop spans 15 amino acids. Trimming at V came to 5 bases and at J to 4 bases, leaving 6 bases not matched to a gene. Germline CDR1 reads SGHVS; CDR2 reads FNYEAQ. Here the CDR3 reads CASSLWTSDYNEQFF. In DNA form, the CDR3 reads TGTGCCAGCAGCCTTTGGACTAGCGATTACAATGAGCAGTTCTTC.

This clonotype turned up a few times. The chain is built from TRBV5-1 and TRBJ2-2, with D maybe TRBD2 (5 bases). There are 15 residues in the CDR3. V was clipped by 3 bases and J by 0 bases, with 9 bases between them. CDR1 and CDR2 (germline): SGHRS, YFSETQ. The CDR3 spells CASSSTRANTGELFF. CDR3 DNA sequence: TGCGCCAGCAGCTCAACTAGGGCGAACACCGGGGAGCTGTTTTTT.

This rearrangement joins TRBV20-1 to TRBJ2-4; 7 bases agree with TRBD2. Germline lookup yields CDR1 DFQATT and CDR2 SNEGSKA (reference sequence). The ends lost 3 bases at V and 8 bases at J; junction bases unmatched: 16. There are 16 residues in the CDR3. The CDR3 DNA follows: TGCAGTGCTAGTAGGGACTACCACGACCGGACGGACATTCAGTACTTC. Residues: CSASRDYHDRTDIQYF.

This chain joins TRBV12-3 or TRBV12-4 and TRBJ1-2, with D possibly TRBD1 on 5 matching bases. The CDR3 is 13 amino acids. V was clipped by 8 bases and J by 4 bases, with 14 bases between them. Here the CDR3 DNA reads TGTGCCAGCTCCGGGCAACAGGTCTATGGCTACACCTTC. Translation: CASSGQQVYGYTF.

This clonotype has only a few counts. CDR3 amino acids: CASSLIGFSTDTQYF. In nucleotides, the CDR3 is TGCGCCAGCAGCCTCATAGGGTTTAGCACAGATACGCAGTATTTT. The genes are TRBV5-1 and TRBJ2-3; D uncertain. In germline, CDR1 is SGHRS, CDR2 YFSETQ. The CDR3 covers 15 residues. Trimming took off 4 bases at V and 0 bases at J, with 12 bases between the two ends. Combining the CDR3 with reference TRBV5-1 and TRBJ2-3 gives the whole variable domain KAGVTQTPRYLIKTRGQQVTLSCSPISGHRSVSWYQQTPGQGLQFLFEYFSETQRNKGNFPGRFSGRQFSNSRSEMNVSTLELGDSALYLCASSLIGFSTDTQYFGPGTRLTVL.

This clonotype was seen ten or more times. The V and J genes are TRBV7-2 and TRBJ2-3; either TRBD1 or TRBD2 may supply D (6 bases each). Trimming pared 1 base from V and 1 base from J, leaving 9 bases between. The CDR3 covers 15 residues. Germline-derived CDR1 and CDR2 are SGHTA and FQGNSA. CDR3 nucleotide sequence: TGTGCCAGCAGCTTAGGGGGGGCCCGCACAGATACGCAGTATTTT. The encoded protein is CASSLGGARTDTQYF.

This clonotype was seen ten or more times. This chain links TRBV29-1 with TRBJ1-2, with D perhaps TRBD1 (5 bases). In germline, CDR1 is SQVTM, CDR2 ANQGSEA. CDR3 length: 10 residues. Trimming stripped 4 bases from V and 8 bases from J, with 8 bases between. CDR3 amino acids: CSVGGDGYTF. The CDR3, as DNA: TGCAGCGTTGGAGGGGACGGCTACACCTTC.

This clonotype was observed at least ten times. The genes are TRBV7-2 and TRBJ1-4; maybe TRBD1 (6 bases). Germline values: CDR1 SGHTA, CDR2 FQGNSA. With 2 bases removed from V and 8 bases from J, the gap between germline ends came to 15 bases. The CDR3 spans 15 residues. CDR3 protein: CASSLIGGGQEKLFF. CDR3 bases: TGTGCCAGCAGCTTAATAGGAGGGGGTCAAGAAAAACTGTTTTTT.

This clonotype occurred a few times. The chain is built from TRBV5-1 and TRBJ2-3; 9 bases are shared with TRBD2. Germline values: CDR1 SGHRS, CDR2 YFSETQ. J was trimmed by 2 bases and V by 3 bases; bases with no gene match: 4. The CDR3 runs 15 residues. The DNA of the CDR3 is TGCGCCAGCAGCTCTAGCGGGAAATACACAGATACGCAGTATTTT. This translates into CASSSSGKYTDTQYF. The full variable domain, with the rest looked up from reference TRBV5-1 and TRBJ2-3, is KAGVTQTPRYLIKTRGQQVTLSCSPISGHRSVSWYQQTPGQGLQFLFEYFSETQRNKGNFPGRFSGRQFSNSRSEMNVSTLELGDSALYLCASSSSGKYTDTQYFGPGTRLTVL.

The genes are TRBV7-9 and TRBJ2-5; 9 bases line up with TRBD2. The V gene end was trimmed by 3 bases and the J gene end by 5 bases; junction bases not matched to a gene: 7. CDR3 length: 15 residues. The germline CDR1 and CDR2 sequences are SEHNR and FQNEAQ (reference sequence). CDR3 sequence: CASSFGGRAYETQYF. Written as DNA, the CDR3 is TGTGCCAGCAGCTTTGGCGGGAGGGCCTATGAGACCCAGTACTTC.

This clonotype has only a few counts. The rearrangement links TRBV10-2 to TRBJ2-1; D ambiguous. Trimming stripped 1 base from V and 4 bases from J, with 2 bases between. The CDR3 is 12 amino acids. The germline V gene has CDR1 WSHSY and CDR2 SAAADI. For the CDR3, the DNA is TGCGCCAGCAGTGAGTGGTACAATGAGCAGTTCTTC. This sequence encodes CASSEWYNEQFF.